A selection of T cell receptor beta chains follows, all from one sample in a study of beta chain features in type 1 diabetes. TCRdb's table, derived via immunoSEQ multiplex PCR, lists solely in-frame clones and lacks some. Of under 400,000 clones detected, roughly 21% appear once; the ten largest clones hold 0.035% to 0.055%. The sample was naive CD4+ T cells from blood. These receptors were collected from a woman under 30 in good health. Each CDR3 is given with its conserved first and last residue. The order of the fields is D gene, CDR3 length, J gene, clone size, V gene, CDR3 protein, CDR3 DNA. A D gene is named only where the DNA matches it firmly. The size field is filled for only some rows; it gives once, few, many or a size class.

d_call: -
cdr3_length: 17
j_call: TRBJ2-5
clone_size: -
v_call: TRBV4-3
cdr3_aa: CASSQDHSGGASETQYF
cdr3_nt: TGCGCCAGCAGCCAAGACCACAGTGGGGGGGCCTCAGAGACCCAGTACTTC

d_call: -
cdr3_length: 11
j_call: TRBJ2-5
clone_size: many
v_call: TRBV7-2
cdr3_aa: CASSVTGAQYF
cdr3_nt: TGTGCCAGCAGCGTTACGGGGGCCCAGTACTTC

d_call: TRBD1
cdr3_length: 12
j_call: TRBJ1-2
clone_size: -
v_call: TRBV2
cdr3_aa: CASSRQGFGYTF
cdr3_nt: TGTGCCAGCAGTCGACAGGGATTCGGCTACACCTTC

d_call: TRBD1
cdr3_length: 13
j_call: TRBJ1-2
clone_size: few
v_call: TRBV6-6
cdr3_aa: CASSKDRAIGYTF
cdr3_nt: TGTGCCAGCAGCAAGGACAGGGCTATCGGCTACACCTTC

d_call: -
cdr3_length: 10
j_call: TRBJ1-1
clone_size: few
v_call: TRBV20-1
cdr3_aa: CSALRVEAFF
cdr3_nt: TGCAGTGCACTTCGGGTTGAAGCTTTCTTT

d_call: TRBD2
cdr3_length: 15
j_call: TRBJ2-1
clone_size: -
v_call: TRBV7-9
cdr3_aa: CASSGGLAGYNEQFF
cdr3_nt: TGTGCCAGCAGCGGGGGACTAGCGGGCTACAATGAGCAGTTCTTC

d_call: -
cdr3_length: 15
j_call: TRBJ2-7
clone_size: few
v_call: TRBV4-3
cdr3_aa: CASSQDYHSSYEQYF
cdr3_nt: TGCGCCAGCAGCCAAGACTACCACAGCTCCTACGAGCAGTACTTC

d_call: TRBD2
cdr3_length: 14
j_call: TRBJ2-7
clone_size: -
v_call: TRBV27
cdr3_aa: CASSGTSGSVEQYF
cdr3_nt: TGTGCCAGCAGTGGGACTAGCGGGAGTGTCGAGCAGTACTTC

d_call: -
cdr3_length: 16
j_call: TRBJ2-7
clone_size: few
v_call: TRBV14
cdr3_aa: CASSQVQGTPVYEQYF
cdr3_nt: TGTGCCAGCAGCCAAGTACAGGGAACCCCTGTCTACGAGCAGTACTTC

d_call: TRBD1
cdr3_length: 18
j_call: TRBJ2-6
clone_size: -
v_call: TRBV28
cdr3_aa: CASSFRTGRISGANVLTF
cdr3_nt: TGTGCCAGCAGTTTCCGGACAGGGAGAATCTCTGGGGCCAACGTCCTGACTTTC

d_call: -
cdr3_length: 14
j_call: TRBJ2-1
clone_size: once
v_call: TRBV30
cdr3_aa: CAWNTGSPPNEQFF
cdr3_nt: TGTGCCTGGAATACGGGTTCCCCCCCCAATGAGCAGTTCTTC

d_call: TRBD2
cdr3_length: 16
j_call: TRBJ2-3
clone_size: few
v_call: TRBV13
cdr3_aa: CASSFSGGAGTDTQYF
cdr3_nt: TGTGCCAGCAGCTTTAGCGGGGGGGCCGGCACAGATACGCAGTATTTT

d_call: TRBD1
cdr3_length: 11
j_call: TRBJ1-1
clone_size: -
v_call: TRBV30
cdr3_aa: CAWTGGETAFF
cdr3_nt: TGTGCCTGGACAGGGGGCGAAACGGCTTTCTTT

d_call: TRBD2
cdr3_length: 15
j_call: TRBJ2-1
clone_size: -
v_call: TRBV6-6
cdr3_aa: CASSATSGSWNEQFF
cdr3_nt: TGTGCCAGCAGTGCGACTAGCGGGAGTTGGAATGAGCAGTTCTTC

d_call: -
cdr3_length: 16
j_call: TRBJ2-6
clone_size: few
v_call: TRBV11-3
cdr3_aa: CASSAGAGSGANVLTF
cdr3_nt: TGTGCCAGCAGCGCAGGCGCGGGGTCTGGGGCCAACGTCCTGACTTTC

d_call: -
cdr3_length: 12
j_call: TRBJ2-1
clone_size: few
v_call: TRBV30
cdr3_aa: CAWKRLVNEQFF
cdr3_nt: TGTGCCTGGAAGAGGCTAGTCAATGAGCAGTTCTTC

d_call: -
cdr3_length: 14
j_call: TRBJ2-7
clone_size: few
v_call: TRBV5-1
cdr3_aa: CASSLDGRSYEQYF
cdr3_nt: TGCGCCAGCAGCTTGGATGGCAGGTCCTACGAGCAGTACTTC

d_call: -
cdr3_length: 14
j_call: TRBJ1-1
clone_size: few
v_call: TRBV5-1
cdr3_aa: CASSLASTNTEAFF
cdr3_nt: TGCGCCAGCAGCTTGGCTTCTACGAACACTGAAGCTTTCTTT

d_call: -
cdr3_length: 16
j_call: TRBJ2-7
clone_size: few
v_call: TRBV6-5
cdr3_aa: CASSYSSAGGNYEQYF
cdr3_nt: TGTGCCAGCAGTTACTCGAGCGCAGGGGGGAACTACGAGCAGTACTTC

d_call: TRBD1
cdr3_length: 14
j_call: TRBJ1-5
clone_size: few
v_call: TRBV5-7
cdr3_aa: CASSPGQANQPQHF
cdr3_nt: TGTGCCAGCAGTCCGGGACAGGCAAATCAGCCCCAGCATTTT

d_call: -
cdr3_length: 12
j_call: TRBJ2-7
clone_size: few
v_call: TRBV29-1
cdr3_aa: CSVALEMYEQYF
cdr3_nt: TGCAGCGTTGCCCTCGAGATGTACGAGCAGTACTTC

d_call: TRBD1
cdr3_length: 17
j_call: TRBJ2-1
clone_size: -
v_call: TRBV7-3
cdr3_aa: CASSPEGDRVKRDEQFF
cdr3_nt: TGTGCCAGCAGCCCCGAGGGGGACAGGGTGAAAAGAGATGAGCAGTTCTTC

d_call: -
cdr3_length: 16
j_call: TRBJ1-2
clone_size: -
v_call: TRBV2
cdr3_aa: CASRPLRSQGSYGYTF
cdr3_nt: TGTGCCAGCAGGCCTCTCCGGTCGCAGGGAAGCTATGGCTACACCTTC

d_call: -
cdr3_length: 18
j_call: TRBJ2-7
clone_size: few
v_call: TRBV2
cdr3_aa: CASSEGPWGRVSSYEQYF
cdr3_nt: TGTGCCAGCAGTGAAGGTCCCTGGGGCAGGGTGAGCTCCTACGAGCAGTACTTC

d_call: -
cdr3_length: 15
j_call: TRBJ2-3
clone_size: few
v_call: TRBV14
cdr3_aa: CASSHPGSSTDTQYF
cdr3_nt: TGTGCCAGCAGCCATCCCGGGAGTAGCACAGATACGCAGTATTTT

d_call: TRBD1
cdr3_length: 16
j_call: TRBJ2-5
clone_size: -
v_call: TRBV18
cdr3_aa: CASSQWTGTIQETQYF
cdr3_nt: TGTGCCAGCTCACAGTGGACAGGGACAATACAAGAGACCCAGTACTTC

d_call: -
cdr3_length: 14
j_call: TRBJ1-4
clone_size: -
v_call: TRBV5-1
cdr3_aa: CASSLQGGNEKLFF
cdr3_nt: TGCGCCAGCAGCCTACAGGGTGGGAATGAAAAACTGTTTTTT

d_call: TRBD2
cdr3_length: 13
j_call: TRBJ2-5
clone_size: -
v_call: TRBV7-6
cdr3_aa: CASSPSGQETQYF
cdr3_nt: TGTGCCAGCAGCCCTAGCGGGCAAGAGACCCAGTACTTC

d_call: TRBD1
cdr3_length: 15
j_call: TRBJ2-4
clone_size: few
v_call: TRBV18
cdr3_aa: CASSRDRGTKNIQYF
cdr3_nt: TGTGCCAGCTCACGAGACAGGGGGACCAAAAACATTCAGTACTTC

d_call: -
cdr3_length: 11
j_call: TRBJ2-5
clone_size: -
v_call: TRBV2
cdr3_aa: CASNRAETQYF
cdr3_nt: TGTGCCAGCAACCGAGCGGAGACCCAGTACTTC

d_call: -
cdr3_length: 14
j_call: TRBJ2-2
clone_size: -
v_call: TRBV18
cdr3_aa: CASLEQWNTGELFF
cdr3_nt: TGTGCCAGCCTGGAGCAGTGGAACACCGGGGAGCTGTTTTTT

d_call: TRBD1
cdr3_length: 15
j_call: TRBJ1-1
clone_size: few
v_call: TRBV29-1
cdr3_aa: CSVGRTGGLNTEAFF
cdr3_nt: TGCAGCGTTGGCCGGACAGGGGGGCTGAACACTGAAGCTTTCTTT

d_call: TRBD2
cdr3_length: 16
j_call: TRBJ2-3
clone_size: few
v_call: TRBV5-1
cdr3_aa: CASSLEPAGGKDTQYF
cdr3_nt: TGCGCCAGCAGCTTGGAGCCAGCGGGGGGGAAAGATACGCAGTATTTT

d_call: TRBD2
cdr3_length: 15
j_call: TRBJ2-2
clone_size: few
v_call: TRBV25-1
cdr3_aa: CASRVGTTSHGELFF
cdr3_nt: TGTGCCAGCAGAGTGGGGACTACCTCCCACGGGGAGCTGTTTTTT

d_call: -
cdr3_length: 16
j_call: TRBJ2-5
clone_size: few
v_call: TRBV7-3
cdr3_aa: CASSLGRRGAGETQYF
cdr3_nt: TGTGCCAGCAGCTTAGGGCGTCGGGGGGCGGGAGAGACCCAGTACTTC

d_call: TRBD2
cdr3_length: 14
j_call: TRBJ2-7
clone_size: -
v_call: TRBV7-2
cdr3_aa: CASSLSGSSYEQYF
cdr3_nt: TGTGCCAGCAGCCTTAGCGGGAGCTCCTACGAGCAGTACTTC

d_call: TRBD1
cdr3_length: 16
j_call: TRBJ1-4
clone_size: -
v_call: TRBV15
cdr3_aa: CATSRTGASTNEKLFF
cdr3_nt: TGTGCCACCAGCAGGACAGGGGCCTCAACTAATGAAAAACTGTTTTTT

d_call: -
cdr3_length: 13
j_call: TRBJ2-3
clone_size: -
v_call: TRBV9
cdr3_aa: CASSRQGPDTQYF
cdr3_nt: TGTGCCAGTTCGCGGCAGGGGCCAGATACGCAGTATTTT

d_call: TRBD2
cdr3_length: 17
j_call: TRBJ2-3
clone_size: few
v_call: TRBV4-1
cdr3_aa: CASSRPTSGPSTDTQYF
cdr3_nt: TGCGCCAGCAGCCGCCCGACTAGCGGACCTAGCACAGATACGCAGTATTTT

d_call: -
cdr3_length: 15
j_call: TRBJ2-3
clone_size: -
v_call: TRBV19
cdr3_aa: CASSALTSLTDTQYF
cdr3_nt: TGTGCCAGTAGTGCCCTGACATCTCTCACAGATACGCAGTATTTT

d_call: TRBD2
cdr3_length: 11
j_call: TRBJ2-7
clone_size: once
v_call: TRBV7-6
cdr3_aa: CASSRGGEQYF
cdr3_nt: TGTGCCAGCAGCCGGGGGGGCGAGCAGTACTTC

d_call: -
cdr3_length: 13
j_call: TRBJ2-6
clone_size: few
v_call: TRBV30
cdr3_aa: CASPRGGTHVLTF
cdr3_nt: TGTGCCTCGCCAAGGGGGGGTACTCACGTCCTGACTTTC

d_call: TRBD1
cdr3_length: 15
j_call: TRBJ2-2
clone_size: -
v_call: TRBV15
cdr3_aa: CATRTGGADTGELFF
cdr3_nt: TGTGCCACCCGAACAGGGGGCGCGGACACCGGGGAGCTGTTTTTT

d_call: TRBD2
cdr3_length: 15
j_call: TRBJ2-3
clone_size: -
v_call: TRBV9
cdr3_aa: CASSVSGGEADTQYF
cdr3_nt: TGTGCCAGCAGCGTTAGCGGGGGGGAGGCAGATACGCAGTATTTT

d_call: -
cdr3_length: 15
j_call: TRBJ2-6
clone_size: few
v_call: TRBV5-1
cdr3_aa: CASSLTRTGANVLTF
cdr3_nt: TGCGCCAGCAGCTTGACTAGGACCGGGGCCAACGTCCTGACTTTC

d_call: TRBD2
cdr3_length: 18
j_call: TRBJ2-3
clone_size: few
v_call: TRBV2
cdr3_aa: CASSVDGRRGGSTDTQYF
cdr3_nt: TGTGCCAGCAGTGTTGATGGTCGCCGCGGGGGGAGCACAGATACGCAGTATTTT